This TCR beta chain was identified during a study of cytomegalovirus exposure and HLA in healthy donors. At the level of the study: A subsequent analysis reported that the approximately 120 validation repertoires were produced on the same platform that had also been used for the roughly 670 first-cohort repertoires.

On this clone: Its target is unknown.

Study-level points and caveats: Cytomegalovirus association was assigned to approximately 160 TCR beta chains. Rarity characterized most TCR sequences, yet some public TCRs appeared in many donors.

Sequenced by immunoSEQ multiplex PCR; TCRdb stores in-frame clones only, minus some. The data show under 130,000 clones, 86% seen once. V shed 4 bases and J shed 0 bases, with 10 bases lying between them. This CDR3 contains 15 residues. Germline CDR1 is MGHDK and CDR2 is SYGVNS. The donors were in the approximately 120-subject validation cohort, distinct from the approximately 700-subject first cohort. The specimen sequenced was PBMCs. The receptor was derived from a woman aged 18-35 years in good health and CMV-seropositive. The chain joins TRBV25-1 to TRBJ1-3; possibly TRBD1 for D (5 bases). CDR3 in amino acids: CASSGYRHSGNTIYF. The CDR3 nucleotides are TGTGCCAGCAGTGGGTACAGGCACTCTGGAAACACCATATATTTT.